These 8 T cell receptor beta chains share one sample of origin, sequenced in a study of blood T cell repertoires in COVID-19. Sequenced by immunoSEQ multiplex PCR; TCRdb stores in-frame clones only, minus some. Found here are about 280,000 clones, roughly 85% of them singletons; the top ten hold 4.5% to 6%. Sequenced material: PBMCs or T cells enriched from blood (not recorded which). These TCRs come from a man aged 40-49 years who had been exposed to COVID-19.

The chain uses TRBV9 and TRBJ2-1; D possibly corresponds to TRBD1 (5 bases). Trimming removed 1 base at V and 5 bases at J, with 10 bases between. Germline values: CDR1 SGDLS, CDR2 YYNGEE. The CDR3 is 14 amino acids. The CDR3 here is CASSVSGLNNEQFF. Written as DNA, the CDR3 is TGTGCCAGCAGCGTATCAGGGCTTAACAATGAGCAGTTCTTC.

The genes are TRBV18 and TRBJ1-4; D is possibly TRBD1 (5 bases). The CDR3 covers 16 residues. Trimming removed 1 base at V and 2 bases at J, with 11 bases between. Germline V CDR1 and CDR2: KGHSH, LQKENI. CDR3: CASSPRQGGTNEKLFF. CDR3 DNA sequence: TGTGCCAGCTCACCACGGCAGGGTGGGACTAATGAAAAACTGTTTTTT.

This clone was picked up one time. CDR3 region: CASSELLEQYF. The CDR3 DNA reads as TGTGCCAGCAGCGAGCTGCTTGAGCAGTACTTC. The chain employs TRBV7-2 and TRBJ2-7; no clear D. Germline V gene lookup returns CDR1 SGHTA and CDR2 FQGNSA. CDR3 size: 11 residues. Trimming pared 5 bases from V and 7 bases from J, leaving 9 bases between.

The V and J genes are TRBV12-3 or TRBV12-4 and TRBJ2-7; no clear D. V was pared by 6 bases and J by 7 bases, with 10 bases between. The CDR3 covers 11 residues. CDR3 coding DNA: TGTGCCAGCAGCCGGTCCGGGGAGCAGTACTTC. Its translation is CASSRSGEQYF.

This sequence joins TRBV4-1 and TRBJ1-5; TRBD1 might be the D (5 bases). V was pared by 0 bases and J by 5 bases, with 11 bases between. From germline, CDR1 is MGHRA and CDR2 YSYEKL. The CDR3 covers 15 residues. The CDR3 region has the DNA TGCGCCAGCAGCCAAGAAGTAACGGGGGATCAGCCCCAGCATTTT. Its protein is CASSQEVTGDQPQHF.

This clone was seen repeatedly, ten times or more. The chain couples TRBV25-1 to TRBJ1-2; the D is unclear. The CDR3 has 11 amino acids. V dropped 2 bases and J dropped 7 bases, with 5 bases sitting between them. The germline V gene has CDR1 MGHDK and CDR2 SYGVNS. In nucleotides, the CDR3 is TGTGCCAGCAGTGAAGGAGTTGGCTACACCTTC. This encodes CASSEGVGYTF.

The chain links TRBV27 to TRBJ1-6; D is uncertain. V lost 8 bases and J 5 bases, leaving 13 bases between the germline ends. Germline assignment: CDR1 MNHEY and CDR2 SMNVEV (reference sequence). The CDR3 totals 14 residues. The CDR3 sequence: CASGYYSDNSPLHF. CDR3 sequence (DNA): TGTGCCAGCGGTTACTACTCAGATAATTCACCCCTCCACTTT.

The chain links TRBV3-1 (or the pseudogene TRBV3-2) to TRBJ2-3, with 12 bases identical to TRBD2. The junction had 1 base not matched to a gene; V was cut back by 0 bases and J by 6 bases. The CDR3 covers 15 residues. Germline V gene lookup returns CDR1 LGHDT and CDR2 YNNKEL (reference sequence). CDR3 amino acids: CASSQDLAGGDTQYF. The CDR3 DNA follows: TGTGCCAGCAGCCAAGACCTAGCGGGAGGGGATACGCAGTATTTT.